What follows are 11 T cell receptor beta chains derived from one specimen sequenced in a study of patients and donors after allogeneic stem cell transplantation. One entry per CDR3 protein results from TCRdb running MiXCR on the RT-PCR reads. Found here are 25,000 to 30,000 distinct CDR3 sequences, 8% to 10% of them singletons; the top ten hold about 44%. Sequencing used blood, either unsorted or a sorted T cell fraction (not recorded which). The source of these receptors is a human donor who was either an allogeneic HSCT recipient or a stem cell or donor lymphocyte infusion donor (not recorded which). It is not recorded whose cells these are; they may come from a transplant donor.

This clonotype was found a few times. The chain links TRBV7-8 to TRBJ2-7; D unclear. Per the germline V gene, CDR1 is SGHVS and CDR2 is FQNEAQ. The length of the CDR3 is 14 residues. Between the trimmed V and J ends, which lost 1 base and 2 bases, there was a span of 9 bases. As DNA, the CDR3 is TGTGCCAGCAGCTTAGATGGCACTACCTACGAGCAGTACTTC. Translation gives CASSLDGTTYEQYF. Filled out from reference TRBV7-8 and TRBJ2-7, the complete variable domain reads GAGVSQSPRYKVAKRGQDVALRCDPISGHVSLFWYQQALGQGPEFLTYFQNEAQLDKSGLPSDRFFAERPEGSVSTLKIQRTQQEDSAVYLCASSLDGTTYEQYFGPGTRLTVT.

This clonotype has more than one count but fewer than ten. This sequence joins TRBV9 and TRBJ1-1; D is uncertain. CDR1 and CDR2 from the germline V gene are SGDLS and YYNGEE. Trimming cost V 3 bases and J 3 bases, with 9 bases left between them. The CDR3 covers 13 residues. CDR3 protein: CASSASVYTEAFF. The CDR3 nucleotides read TGTGCCAGCAGCGCTAGTGTCTACACTGAAGCTTTCTTT. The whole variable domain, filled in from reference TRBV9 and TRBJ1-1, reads DSGVTQTPKHLITATGQRVTLRCSPRSGDLSVYWYQQSLDQGLQFLIQYYNGEERAKGNILERFSAQQFPDLHSELNLSSLELGDSALYFCASSASVYTEAFFGQGTRLTVV.

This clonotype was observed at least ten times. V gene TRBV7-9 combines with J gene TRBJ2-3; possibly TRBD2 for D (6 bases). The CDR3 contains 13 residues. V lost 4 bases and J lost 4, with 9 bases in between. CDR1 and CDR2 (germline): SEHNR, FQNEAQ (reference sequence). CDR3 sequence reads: CASSYREPDTQYF. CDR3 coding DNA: TGTGCCAGCAGCTACCGGGAGCCAGATACGCAGTATTTT.

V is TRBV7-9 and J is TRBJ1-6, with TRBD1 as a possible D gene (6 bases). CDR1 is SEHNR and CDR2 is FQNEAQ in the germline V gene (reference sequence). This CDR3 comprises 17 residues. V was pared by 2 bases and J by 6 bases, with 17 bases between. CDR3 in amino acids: CASSLQQGLPPNSPLHF. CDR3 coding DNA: TGTGCCAGCAGCTTACAGCAGGGGTTACCCCCTAATTCACCCCTCCACTTT.

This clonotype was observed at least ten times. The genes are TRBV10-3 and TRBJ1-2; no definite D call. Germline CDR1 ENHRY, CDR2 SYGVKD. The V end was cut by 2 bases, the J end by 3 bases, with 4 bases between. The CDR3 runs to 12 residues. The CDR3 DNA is TGTGCCATCAGTGAGGGGGACTATGGCTACACCTTC. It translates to CAISEGDYGYTF.

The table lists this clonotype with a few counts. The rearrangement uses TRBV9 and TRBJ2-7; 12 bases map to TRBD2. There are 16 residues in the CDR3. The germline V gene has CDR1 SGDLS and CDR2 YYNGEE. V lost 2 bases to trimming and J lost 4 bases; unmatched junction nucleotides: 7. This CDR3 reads CASSVGLAGGQYEQYF. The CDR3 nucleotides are TGTGCCAGCAGCGTCGGGCTAGCGGGGGGGCAGTACGAGCAGTACTTC.

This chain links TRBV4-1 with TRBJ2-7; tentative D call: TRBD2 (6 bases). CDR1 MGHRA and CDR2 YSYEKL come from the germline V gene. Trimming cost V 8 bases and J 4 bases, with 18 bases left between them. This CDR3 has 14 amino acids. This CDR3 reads CASQAPSVEYEQYF. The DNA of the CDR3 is TGCGCCAGCCAAGCCCCTAGCGTTGAATACGAGCAGTACTTC.

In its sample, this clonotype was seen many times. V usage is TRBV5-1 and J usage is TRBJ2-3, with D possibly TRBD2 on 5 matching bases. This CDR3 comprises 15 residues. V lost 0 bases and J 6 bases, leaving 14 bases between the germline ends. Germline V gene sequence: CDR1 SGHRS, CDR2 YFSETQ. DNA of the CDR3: TGCGCCAGCAGCTTGGCGGCGACTATTACTGATACGCAGTATTTT. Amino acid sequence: CASSLAATITDTQYF.

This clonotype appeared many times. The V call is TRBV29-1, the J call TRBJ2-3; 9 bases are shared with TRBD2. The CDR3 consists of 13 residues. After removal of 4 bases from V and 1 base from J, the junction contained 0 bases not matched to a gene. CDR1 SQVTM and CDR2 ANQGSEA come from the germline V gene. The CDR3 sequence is CSVVAGGTDTQYF. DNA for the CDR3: TGCAGCGTTGTAGCGGGGGGCACAGATACGCAGTATTTT.

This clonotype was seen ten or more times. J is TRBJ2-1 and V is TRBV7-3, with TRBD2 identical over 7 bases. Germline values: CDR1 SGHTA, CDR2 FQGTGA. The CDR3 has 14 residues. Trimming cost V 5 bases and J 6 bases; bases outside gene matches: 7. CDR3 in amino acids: CASSPLGGVNEQFF. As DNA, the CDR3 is TGTGCCAGCAGCCCCCTTGGGGGGGTCAATGAGCAGTTCTTC.

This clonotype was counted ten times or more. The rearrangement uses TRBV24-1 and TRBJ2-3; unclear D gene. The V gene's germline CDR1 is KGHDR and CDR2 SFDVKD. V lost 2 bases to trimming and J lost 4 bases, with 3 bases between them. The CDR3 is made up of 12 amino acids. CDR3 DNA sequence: TGTGCCACCAGTGATTCTTCAGATACGCAGTATTTT. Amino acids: CATSDSSDTQYF.